The 11 T cell receptor beta chains below come from one sample, sequenced in a study of CXCR3-negative and CXCR3-positive naive CD8 T cells. Through 5' RACE with UMI labels, the TRB cDNA libraries were prepared. TCRdb reanalyzed the 5' RACE reads, giving one entry per CDR3 protein sequence and no DNA. Here the sample table reports approximately 66,000 distinct CDR3 sequences. Source material: naive CXCR3- CD8+ T cells from blood. The subset was: CD45RO-CCR7+CD27+CD95- naive CD8+ T cells lacking CXCR3 (TNR3-). The receptors were gathered from a human donor in good health. Some clones in this sample may be carry-over from other donors' samples.

This chain connects TRBV10-1 to TRBJ2-5. Germline-derived CDR1 and CDR2 are WNHNN and SYGVQD (reference sequence). This CDR3 region has 13 residues. The CDR3 region is CASSENWEETQYF.

This sequence joins TRBV20-1 and TRBJ2-7. The CDR3 consists of 14 residues. Germline V CDR1 and CDR2: DFQATT, SNEGSKA (reference sequence). This CDR3 reads CSARDSDGIYEQYF.

The gene calls are TRBV7-6 and TRBJ2-7; no DNA is available, so the TRBD1 call from TCRdb remains unchecked. CDR3 length: 15 residues. Germline CDR1 reads SGHVS; CDR2 reads FNYEAQ. The CDR3 loop reads CASSLASDRVYEQYF.

This chain's CDR3 is CASSQDVGTASYEQYF. This rearrangement joins TRBV4-3 to TRBJ2-7; without DNA, the TCRdb call of TRBD1 cannot be checked. This CDR3 is built from 16 residues. Germline assignment: CDR1 LGHNA and CDR2 YSLEER.

The chain's CDR3 is CASSFSVGQGWTDTQYF. The rearrangement uses TRBV11-2 and TRBJ2-3; TCRdb indicates TRBD1, and absent DNA this call remains unverified. The CDR3 totals 17 residues. Looked up from germline, CDR1 is SGHAT and CDR2 is FQNNGV.

The chain has TRBV12-3 or TRBV12-4 and TRBJ2-1; TCRdb's D gene call, TRBD1, goes unchecked for lack of DNA. The CDR3 is 16 amino acids. CDR3 residues: CASSTPRGSWNNEQFF.

The CDR3 protein is CASSPGVDYTAVHGYTF. V usage is TRBV5-1 and J usage is TRBJ1-2. CDR1 and CDR2 (germline): SGHRS, YFSETQ. There are 17 residues in the CDR3.

The chain recombines TRBV4-3 with TRBJ1-1; the TCRdb call, TRBD1, lacks DNA for checking. The CDR3 totals 16 residues. Looked up from germline, CDR1 is LGHNA and CDR2 is YSLEER. The CDR3 sequence: CASSQDLQGANTEALF.

V gene TRBV11-3 combines with J gene TRBJ2-2; TCRdb's D call of TRBD1 is untestable without DNA. Germline V lookup: CDR1 SGHNT, CDR2 YENEEA. The CDR3 length is 15 residues. The CDR3 is CASSFGGLSAGELFF. Full variable domain (rest looked up from reference TRBV11-3 and TRBJ2-2): EAGVVQSPRYKIIEKKQPVAFWCNPISGHNTLYWYLQNLGQGPELLIRYENEEAVDDSQLPKDRFSAERLKGVDSTLKIQPAELGDSAVYLCASSFGGLSAGELFFGEGSRLTVL.

The chain has TRBV7-7 and TRBJ2-5; the TRBD1 assignment by TCRdb is unverifiable without DNA. This CDR3 has 15 residues. The V gene's germline CDR1 is SSHAT and CDR2 FNYEAQ (reference sequence). This CDR3 reads CASSTGQGHQETQYF.

J is TRBJ1-2 and V is TRBV29-1. Looked up from germline, CDR1 is SQVTM and CDR2 is ANQGSEA. This CDR3 has 14 amino acids. The CDR3: CSGSVGGAGSGYTF.